This TCR beta chain derives from a study of OX40 agonist ivuxolimab in advanced cancers. Study conclusions and caveats: Among the lowest peripheral clonal expansion occurred in 0.1-3.0 mg/kg partial responders. By week 6 at 0.1 to 3.0 mg/kg, blood CD4+ and CD8+ T cells had expanded clonally.

Sequencing used immunoSEQ multiplex PCR; TCRdb keeps in-frame clones, though not all of them. The sample lists around 80,000 clones, 87% occurring once. CDR1 and CDR2 from the germline V gene are LNHDA and SQIVND (reference sequence). The CDR3 spans 12 residues. V lost 9 bases, J lost 8 bases, and 5 bases stayed unmatched. Comment on this clone: Its antigen is not identified. The sample holds other DNA sequences that translate to the same CDR3.

The sequence came from an adult with an advanced solid tumor such as melanoma, head and neck, liver or kidney cancer. This chain links TRBV19 with TRBJ2-1, with 9 bases that match TRBD2. The sample was CD4+ or CD8+ T cells sorted from blood, taken in a trial of the OX40 agonist ivuxolimab. CDR3 DNA: TGTGCCAGCGGGCTAGCGGGGTATGAGCAGTTCTTC. Amino acids: CASGLAGYEQFF.